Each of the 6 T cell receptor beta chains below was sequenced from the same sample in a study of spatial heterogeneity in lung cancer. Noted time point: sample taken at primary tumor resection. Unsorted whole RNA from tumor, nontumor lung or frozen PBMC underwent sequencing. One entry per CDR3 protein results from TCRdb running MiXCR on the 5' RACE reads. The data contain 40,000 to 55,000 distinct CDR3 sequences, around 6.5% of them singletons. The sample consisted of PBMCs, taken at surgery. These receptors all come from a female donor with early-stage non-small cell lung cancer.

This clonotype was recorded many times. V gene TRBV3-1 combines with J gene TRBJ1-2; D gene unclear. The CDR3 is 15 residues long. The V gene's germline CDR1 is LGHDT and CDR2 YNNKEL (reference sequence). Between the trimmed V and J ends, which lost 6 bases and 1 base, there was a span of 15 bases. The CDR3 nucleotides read TGTGCCAGCAGTCCCCGCCGCAGAAATAACTATGGCTACACCTTC. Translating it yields CASSPRRRNNYGYTF.

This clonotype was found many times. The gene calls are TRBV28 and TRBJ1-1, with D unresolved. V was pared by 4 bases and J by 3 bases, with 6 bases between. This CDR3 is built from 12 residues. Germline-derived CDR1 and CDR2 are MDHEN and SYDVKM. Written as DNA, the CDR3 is TGTGCCAGCAGTTCGGTCGACACTGAAGCTTTCTTT. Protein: CASSSVDTEAFF.

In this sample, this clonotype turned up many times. The CDR3 coding sequence is TGCAGCGTTGACCAGGGGTTGAACACTGAAGCTTTCTTT. Its translation: CSVDQGLNTEAFF. The chain employs TRBV29-1 and TRBJ1-1; a weak D match, TRBD1 (6 bases). The V end was cut by 3 bases, the J end by 0 bases, with 8 bases between. Germline-derived CDR1 and CDR2 are SQVTM and ANQGSEA. This CDR3 contains 13 residues. The full variable domain, rest sourced from reference TRBV29-1 and TRBJ1-1, is SAVISQKPSRDICQRGTSLTIQCQVDSQVTMMFWYRQQPGQSLTLIATANQGSEATYESGFVIDKFPISRPNLTFSTLTVSNMSPEDSSIYLCSVDQGLNTEAFFGQGTRLTVV.

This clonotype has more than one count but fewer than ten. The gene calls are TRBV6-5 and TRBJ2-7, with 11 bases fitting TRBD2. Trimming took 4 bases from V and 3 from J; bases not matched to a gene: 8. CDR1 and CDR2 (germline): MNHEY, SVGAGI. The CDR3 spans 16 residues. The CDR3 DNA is TGTGCCAGCAGTTCCCTTAGCGGGGGGGCTAGCTACGAGCAGTACTTC. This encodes CASSSLSGGASYEQYF.

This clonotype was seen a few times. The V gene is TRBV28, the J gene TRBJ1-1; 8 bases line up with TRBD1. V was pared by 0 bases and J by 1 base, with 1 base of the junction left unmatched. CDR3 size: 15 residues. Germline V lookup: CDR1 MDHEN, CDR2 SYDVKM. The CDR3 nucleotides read TGTGCCAGCAGTTTATGGGGACAGGCGAACACTGAAGCTTTCTTT. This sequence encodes CASSLWGQANTEAFF.

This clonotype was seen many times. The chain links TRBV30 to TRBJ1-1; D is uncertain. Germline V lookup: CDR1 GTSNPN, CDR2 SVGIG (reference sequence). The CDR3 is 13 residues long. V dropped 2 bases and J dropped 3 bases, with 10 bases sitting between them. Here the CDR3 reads CAWSLYSDTEAFF. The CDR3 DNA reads TGTGCCTGGAGTTTATACTCGGACACTGAAGCTTTCTTT.